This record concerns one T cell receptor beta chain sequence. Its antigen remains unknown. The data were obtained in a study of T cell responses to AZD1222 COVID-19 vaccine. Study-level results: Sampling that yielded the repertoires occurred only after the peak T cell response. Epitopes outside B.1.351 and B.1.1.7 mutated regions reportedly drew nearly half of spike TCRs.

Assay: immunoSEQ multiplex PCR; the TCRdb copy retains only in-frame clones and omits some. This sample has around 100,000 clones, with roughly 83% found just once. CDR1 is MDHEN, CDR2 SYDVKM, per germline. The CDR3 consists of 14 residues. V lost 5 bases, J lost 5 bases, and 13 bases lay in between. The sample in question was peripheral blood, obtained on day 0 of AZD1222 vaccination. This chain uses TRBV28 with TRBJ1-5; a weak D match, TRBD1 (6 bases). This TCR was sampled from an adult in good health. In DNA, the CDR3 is TGTGCCAGCAGTACCAGACAGGATTATCAGCCCCAGCATTTT. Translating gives CASSTRQDYQPQHF.